This T cell receptor (beta chain) was recorded in a study of cytotoxic CD8 clonotypes in ibrutinib-treated CLL. At the level of the study: Treatment had run for a median approximately eleven months, range 6 to 36, when response samples were taken. Mean yields were around 240,000 productive templates and 90,000 to 95,000 productive rearrangements per sample.

CDR3 length: 14 amino acids. Data came from immunoSEQ multiplex PCR; TCRdb stores just in-frame clones and leaves some out. The sample lists over 100,000 clones; 75% to 90% were seen once. This clonotype was sampled from a human donor with chronic lymphocytic leukemia. The chain is built from TRBV21-1 and TRBJ2-7. TRBV21-1 is a documented pseudogene. Specimen: PBMCs, collected after 24 months of ibrutinib treatment. The DNA for the CDR3 is TGTGCCAGCAGCCACCCGATGGTGACCTACGAGCAGTACTTC. This codes for CASSHPMVTYEQYF.